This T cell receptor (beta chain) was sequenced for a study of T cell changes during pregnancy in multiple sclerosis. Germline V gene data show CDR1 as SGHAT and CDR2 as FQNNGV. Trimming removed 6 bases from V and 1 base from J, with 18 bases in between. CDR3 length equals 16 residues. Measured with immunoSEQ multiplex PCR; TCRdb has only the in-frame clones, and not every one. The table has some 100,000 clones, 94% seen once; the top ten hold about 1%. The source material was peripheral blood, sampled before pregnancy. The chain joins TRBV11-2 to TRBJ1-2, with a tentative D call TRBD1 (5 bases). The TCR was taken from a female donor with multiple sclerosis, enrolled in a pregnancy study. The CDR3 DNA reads TGTGCCAGCAGATCCGGACGGGGGGATTATAACTATGGCTACACCTTC. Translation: CASRSGRGDYNYGYTF.